This TCR beta chain came from a study of tumor and adjacent non-tumor tissue in lung cancer. Across the whole study: There were some 11 adenocarcinoma, a couple of squamous cell carcinoma and 1 small cell lung cancer cases. Study-level points and caveats: Tumor tissue had significantly higher TCR diversity than normal lung.

The library came from three nested PCR rounds adapted from ARM-PCR protocols. Via MiXCR, TCRdb re-called the multiplex PCR reads, giving one row per CDR3 protein. The data hold 48,000 or so distinct CDR3 sequences, with more than 55% observed a single time. The template was RNA from unsorted bulk tissue. More than 3 cm separated this lung sample from the edge of the tumor. CDR3 size: 14 residues. On this clonotype: Its antigen is unknown.

The rearrangement joins TRBV21-1 to TRBJ2-2; the listed D gene, TRBD2, was not tested against the DNA. TRBV21-1 is noted as a pseudogene. Source material: distant non-tumor lung tissue. This clonotype originated in a woman between 65 and 79 years old with non-small cell lung cancer. The CDR3 reads CTSSMGGNTGELFF. DNA for the CDR3: TGTACCAGCAGCATGGGAGGGAACACCGGGGAGCTGTTTTTT.